This T cell receptor beta chain originates from a study of T cells and Merkel cell carcinoma outcomes. Clones were sequenced by immunoSEQ multiplex PCR, and TCRdb holds only the in-frame ones, with some missing. This sample carries thousands of clones, roughly 84% of them seen once, and the ten largest clones take 2% to 3%. With regard to this clone: Its antigen is as yet unknown.

The CDR3 extends over 11 amino acids. The germline V and J ends were trimmed by 3 bases and 8 bases, with 2 bases remaining between them. Germline lookup yields CDR1 LGHNT and CDR2 FRNRAP. Study conclusions and caveats: Merkel cell carcinoma outcomes were reportedly predicted by repertoire and T-cell density.

The sequencing input was tumor tissue from Merkel cell carcinoma. This sequence originates from a human donor with Merkel cell carcinoma. The chain combines TRBV12-5 with TRBJ1-6; no clear D. The chain's CDR3 is CASGLDSPLHF. CDR3 nucleotide sequence: TGTGCTAGTGGTTTAGATTCACCCCTCCACTTT.